This paragraph covers one TCR beta chain sequence. TCRdb itself ran the RT-PCR reads through MiXCR, one entry per CDR3 protein. The repertoire consists of more than 600,000 distinct CDR3 sequences, with over 12% occurring once and the leading ten covering about 3.6%. This CDR3 is 15 amino acids long. Looked up from germline, CDR1 is SEHNR and CDR2 is FQNEAQ (reference sequence). V lost 8 bases and J lost 0, with 13 bases in between. Source material: memory CD4+ T cells from blood. This TCR was recovered from a female donor in good health, serving as a healthy control. The chain joins TRBV7-9 to TRBJ2-2; D is undetermined. The CDR3 reads CASRDLRANTGELFF. CDR3 DNA: TGTGCCAGCCGCGATCTCCGCGCGAACACCGGGGAGCTGTTTTTT.